This T cell receptor (beta chain) was recorded in a study of cytomegalovirus exposure and HLA in healthy donors. General study findings and limits: TCR beta V- and J-gene trimming was later associated with a missense DCLRE1C variant.

Comments on this clone: Its antigen remains unidentified.

The PCR made use of 60 Vbeta and 13 Jbeta primers. Some clones are missing from TCRdb's copy, which holds only in-frame ones; the method was immunoSEQ multiplex PCR. The sample has some 180,000 clones, 82% seen once; the top ten hold 1.5%. J gave up 7 bases and V 4 bases, and 4 bases lay outside the gene matches. Germline loops: CDR1 SGHDN, CDR2 FVKESK. CDR3 length: 14 residues. What was sequenced was PBMCs. This sequence was found in a man aged 40-50 years in good health and CMV-seronegative. This chain links TRBV14 with TRBJ2-2, with 9 bases that match TRBD1. The CDR3 loop is CASSLQGAIGELFF. CDR3 bases: TGTGCCAGCAGCCTACAGGGGGCAATCGGGGAGCTGTTTTTT.